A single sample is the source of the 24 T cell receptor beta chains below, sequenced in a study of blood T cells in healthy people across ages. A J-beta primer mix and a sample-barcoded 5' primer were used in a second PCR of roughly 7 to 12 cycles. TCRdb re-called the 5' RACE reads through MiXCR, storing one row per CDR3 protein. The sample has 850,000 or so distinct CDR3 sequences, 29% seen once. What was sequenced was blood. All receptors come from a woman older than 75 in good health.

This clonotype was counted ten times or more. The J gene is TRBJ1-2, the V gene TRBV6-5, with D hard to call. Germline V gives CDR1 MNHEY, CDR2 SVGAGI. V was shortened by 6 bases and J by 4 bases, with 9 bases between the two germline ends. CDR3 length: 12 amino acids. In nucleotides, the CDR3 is TGTGCCAGCAGCCGACACGGCTATGGCTACACCTTC. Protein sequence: CASSRHGYGYTF.

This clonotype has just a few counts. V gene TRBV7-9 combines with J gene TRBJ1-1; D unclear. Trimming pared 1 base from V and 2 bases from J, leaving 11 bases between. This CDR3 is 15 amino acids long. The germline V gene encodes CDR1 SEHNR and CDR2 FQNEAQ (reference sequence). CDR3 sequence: CASSLDVSPNTEAFF. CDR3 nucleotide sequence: TGTGCCAGCAGCTTAGATGTCAGCCCCAACACTGAAGCTTTCTTT.

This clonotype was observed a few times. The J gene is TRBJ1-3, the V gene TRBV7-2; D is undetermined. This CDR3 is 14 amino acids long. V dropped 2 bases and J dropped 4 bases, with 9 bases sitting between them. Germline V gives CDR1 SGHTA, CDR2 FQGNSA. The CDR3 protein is CASSLRPSGNTIYF. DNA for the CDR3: TGTGCCAGCAGCTTACGCCCCTCGGGAAACACCATATATTTT.

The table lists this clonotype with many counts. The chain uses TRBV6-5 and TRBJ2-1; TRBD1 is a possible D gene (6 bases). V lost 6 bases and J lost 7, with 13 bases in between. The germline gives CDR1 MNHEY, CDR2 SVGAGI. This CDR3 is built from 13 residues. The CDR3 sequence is CASRPGHLNEQFF. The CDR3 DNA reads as TGTGCCAGCAGACCGGGACATCTTAATGAGCAGTTCTTC.

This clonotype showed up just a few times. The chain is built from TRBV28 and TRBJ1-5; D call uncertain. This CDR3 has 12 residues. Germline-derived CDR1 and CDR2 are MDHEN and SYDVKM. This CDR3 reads CSTYRSNQPQHF. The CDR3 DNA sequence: TGTTCGACATATCGGAGCAATCAGCCCCAGCATTTT.

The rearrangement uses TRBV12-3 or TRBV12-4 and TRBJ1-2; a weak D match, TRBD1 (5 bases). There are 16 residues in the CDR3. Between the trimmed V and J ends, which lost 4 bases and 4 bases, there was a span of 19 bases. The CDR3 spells CASSSLWFRACYGYTF. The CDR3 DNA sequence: TGTGCCAGCAGTTCCTTGTGGTTCAGGGCCTGCTATGGCTACACCTTC.

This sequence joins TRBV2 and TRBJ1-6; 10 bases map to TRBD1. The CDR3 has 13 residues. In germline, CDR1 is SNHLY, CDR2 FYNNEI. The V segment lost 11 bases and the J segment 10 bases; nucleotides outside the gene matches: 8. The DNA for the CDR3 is TGTGCCCACAGACAGGGGGCTTGGTCACCCCTCCACTTT. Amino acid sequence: CAHRQGAWSPLHF.

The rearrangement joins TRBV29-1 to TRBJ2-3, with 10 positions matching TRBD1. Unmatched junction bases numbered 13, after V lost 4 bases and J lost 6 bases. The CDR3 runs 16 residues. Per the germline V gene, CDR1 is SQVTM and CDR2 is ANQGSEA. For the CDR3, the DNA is TGCAGCGTTGCTATGACAGGGGGCGCCCCGGCGGATACGCAGTATTTT. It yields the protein CSVAMTGGAPADTQYF.

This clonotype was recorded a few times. CDR3 sequence reads: CASTLTSPNTGELFF. CDR3 bases: TGTGCCAGCACCCTCACTAGTCCTAACACCGGGGAGCTGTTTTTT. The genes are TRBV12-3 or TRBV12-4 and TRBJ2-2; possibly TRBD2 for D (5 bases). Trimming took 7 bases from V and 2 from J, leaving 14 bases between them. This CDR3 has 15 residues.

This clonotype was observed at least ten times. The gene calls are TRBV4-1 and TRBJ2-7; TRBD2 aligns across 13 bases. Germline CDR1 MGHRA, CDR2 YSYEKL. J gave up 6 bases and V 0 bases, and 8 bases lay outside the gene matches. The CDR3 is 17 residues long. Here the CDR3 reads CASSQDRTSGGPTEQYF. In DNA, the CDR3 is TGCGCCAGCAGCCAAGATAGGACTAGCGGGGGACCCACCGAGCAGTACTTC.

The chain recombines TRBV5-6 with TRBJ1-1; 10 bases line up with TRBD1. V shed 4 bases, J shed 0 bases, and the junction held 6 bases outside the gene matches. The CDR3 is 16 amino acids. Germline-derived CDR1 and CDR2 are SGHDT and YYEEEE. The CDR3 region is CASSLGQGVLNTEAFF. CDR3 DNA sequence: TGTGCCAGCAGCCTAGGACAGGGGGTATTGAACACTGAAGCTTTCTTT. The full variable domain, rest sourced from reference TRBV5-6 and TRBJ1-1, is DAGVTQSPTHLIKTRGQQVTLRCSPKSGHDTVSWYQQALGQGPQFIFQYYEEEERQRGNFPDRFSGHQFPNYSSELNVNALLLGDSALYLCASSLGQGVLNTEAFFGQGTRLTVV.

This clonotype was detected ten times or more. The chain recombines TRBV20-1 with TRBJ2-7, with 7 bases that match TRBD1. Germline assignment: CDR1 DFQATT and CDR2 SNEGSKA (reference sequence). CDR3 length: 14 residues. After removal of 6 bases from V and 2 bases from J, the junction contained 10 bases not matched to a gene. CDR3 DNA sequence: TGCAGTGCAGACGACAGGGCGAGCCCCTACGAGCAGTACTTC. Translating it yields CSADDRASPYEQYF.

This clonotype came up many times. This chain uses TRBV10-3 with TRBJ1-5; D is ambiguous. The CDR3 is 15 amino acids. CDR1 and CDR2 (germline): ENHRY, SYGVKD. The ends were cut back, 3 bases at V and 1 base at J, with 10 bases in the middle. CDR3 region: CAISDSGSSNQPQHF. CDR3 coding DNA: TGTGCCATCAGTGACTCCGGTTCGAGCAATCAGCCCCAGCATTTT.

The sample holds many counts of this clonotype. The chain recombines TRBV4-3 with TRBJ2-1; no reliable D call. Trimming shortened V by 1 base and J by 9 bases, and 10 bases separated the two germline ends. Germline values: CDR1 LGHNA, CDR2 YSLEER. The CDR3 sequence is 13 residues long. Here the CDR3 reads CASSQASRTEQFF. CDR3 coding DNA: TGCGCCAGCAGCCAAGCTTCTAGAACTGAGCAGTTCTTC.

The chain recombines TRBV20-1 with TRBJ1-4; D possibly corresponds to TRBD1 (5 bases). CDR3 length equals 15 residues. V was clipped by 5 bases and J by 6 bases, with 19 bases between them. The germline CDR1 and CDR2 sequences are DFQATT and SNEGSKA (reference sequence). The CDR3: CSAEDYRRQDEKLFF. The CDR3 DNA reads TGCAGTGCTGAGGATTACAGGAGGCAGGATGAAAAACTGTTTTTT.

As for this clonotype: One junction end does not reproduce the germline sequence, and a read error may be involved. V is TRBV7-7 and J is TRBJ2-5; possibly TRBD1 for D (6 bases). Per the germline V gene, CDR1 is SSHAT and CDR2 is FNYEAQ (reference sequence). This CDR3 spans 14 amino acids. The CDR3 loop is CASSLAGEGAEQYF. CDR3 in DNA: TGTGCTAGCAGCTTAGCAGGGGAAGGTGCTGAGCAGTACTTC.

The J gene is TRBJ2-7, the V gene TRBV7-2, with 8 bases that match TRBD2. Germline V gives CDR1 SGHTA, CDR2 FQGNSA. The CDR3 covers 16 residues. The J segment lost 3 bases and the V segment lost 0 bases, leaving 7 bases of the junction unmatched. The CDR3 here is CASSLAAAGASYEQYF. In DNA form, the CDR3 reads TGTGCCAGCAGCTTAGCAGCAGCGGGGGCTAGCTACGAGCAGTACTTC.

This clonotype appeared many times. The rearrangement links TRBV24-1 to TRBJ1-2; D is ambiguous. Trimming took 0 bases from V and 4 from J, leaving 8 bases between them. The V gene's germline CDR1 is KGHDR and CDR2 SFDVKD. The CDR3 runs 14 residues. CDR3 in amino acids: CATSDLVRSYGYTF. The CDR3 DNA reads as TGTGCCACCAGTGATTTGGTCAGATCCTATGGCTACACCTTC.

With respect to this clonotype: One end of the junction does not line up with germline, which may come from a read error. The CDR3 sequence is CANSSPALAGLRDTQYF. The CDR3 nucleotides read TGTGCCAACAGTTCCCCAGCCCTAGCGGGTTTACGAGATACGCAGTATTTT. The chain joins TRBV27 to TRBJ2-3; 8 bases fit TRBD2. The CDR3 covers 17 residues. The V gene's germline CDR1 is MNHEY and CDR2 SMNVEV (reference sequence).

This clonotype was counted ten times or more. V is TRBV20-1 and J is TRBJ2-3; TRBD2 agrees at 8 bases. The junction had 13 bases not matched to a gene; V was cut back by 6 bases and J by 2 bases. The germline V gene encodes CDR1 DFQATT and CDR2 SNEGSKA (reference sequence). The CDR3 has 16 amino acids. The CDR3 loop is CSAKRPLAGNTDTQYF. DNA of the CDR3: TGCAGTGCCAAGAGGCCCTTAGCGGGGAACACAGATACGCAGTATTTT.

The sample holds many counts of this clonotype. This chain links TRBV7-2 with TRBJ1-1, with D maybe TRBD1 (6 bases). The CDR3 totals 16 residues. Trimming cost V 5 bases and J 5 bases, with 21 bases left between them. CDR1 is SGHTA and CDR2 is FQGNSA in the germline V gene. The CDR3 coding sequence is TGTGCCAGCAGCCCGGTGAGGCCAGGGGCGGGAACTGAAGCTTTCTTT. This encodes CASSPVRPGAGTEAFF.

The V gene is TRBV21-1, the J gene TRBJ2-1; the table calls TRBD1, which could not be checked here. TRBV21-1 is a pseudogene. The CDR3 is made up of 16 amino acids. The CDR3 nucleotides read TGTGCCAGCAGCAAAGCGCCCAGGACAGGGGAAGAGACCCAGTTCTTC. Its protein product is CASSKAPRTGEETQFF.

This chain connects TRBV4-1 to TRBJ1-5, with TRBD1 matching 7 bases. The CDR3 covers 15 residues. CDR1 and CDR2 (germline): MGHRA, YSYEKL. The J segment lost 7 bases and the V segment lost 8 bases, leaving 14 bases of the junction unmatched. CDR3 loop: CASGAKPGTAQPQHF. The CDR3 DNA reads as TGCGCCAGCGGCGCAAAGCCCGGGACAGCACAGCCCCAGCATTTT.

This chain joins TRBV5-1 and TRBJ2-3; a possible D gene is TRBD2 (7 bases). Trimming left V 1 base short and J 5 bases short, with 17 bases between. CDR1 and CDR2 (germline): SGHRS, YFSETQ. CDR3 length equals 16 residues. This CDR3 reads CASSLNEGGDQDTQYF. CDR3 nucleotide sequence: TGCGCCAGCAGCTTGAATGAGGGGGGGGATCAAGATACGCAGTATTTT.